Following are 25 T cell receptor beta chains from one sample sequenced in a study of radiation and T cells in renal cell carcinoma. Time point of the sample: blood 4 weeks post-SBRT, at nephrectomy. Treatment described: 15 Gy SBRT to primary tumor, nephrectomy 4 weeks later. Assay: immunoSEQ multiplex PCR; the TCRdb copy retains only in-frame clones and omits some. The sample consists of about 83,000 clones, roughly 83% of them appearing once. This specimen consisted of blood, obtained from a patient whose treatment included radiotherapy and nephrectomy. The origin of the receptors is a woman aged 60-75 years with renal cell carcinoma.

V and J are TRBV28 and TRBJ2-5; D uncertain. CDR1 is MDHEN, CDR2 SYDVKM, per germline. The CDR3 consists of 15 residues. V lost 2 bases to trimming and J lost 5 bases, with 15 bases between them. The CDR3 spells CASSLLNSGAETQYF. As DNA, the CDR3 is TGTGCCAGCAGTTTACTCAACAGTGGAGCGGAGACCCAGTACTTC.

This clone was seen only once. The chain is built from TRBV27 and TRBJ1-2; no definite D call. Germline V lookup: CDR1 MNHEY, CDR2 SMNVEV (reference sequence). Trimming took 7 bases from V and 5 from J, leaving 20 bases between them. The CDR3 consists of 15 residues. The CDR3 here is CASKGWNPKGYGYTF. The CDR3 nucleotides are TGTGCCAGCAAGGGTTGGAACCCTAAGGGTTATGGCTACACCTTC.

In DNA, the CDR3 is TGCGCCAGCAGCTACGGACAGGGGGCAGTCGGCTACACCTTC. Protein sequence: CASSYGQGAVGYTF. J is TRBJ1-2 and V is TRBV5-1, with TRBD1 matching over 11 bases. The CDR3 has 14 amino acids. With V trimmed by 3 bases and J by 8 bases, 6 bases remained unmatched. The germline gives CDR1 SGHRS, CDR2 YFSETQ.

V is TRBV30 and J is TRBJ1-5, with D possibly TRBD1 on 6 matching bases. The CDR3 is 15 residues long. CDR1 is GTSNPN and CDR2 is SVGIG in the germline V gene (reference sequence). Deletions cut 5 bases from V and 5 bases from J, with 19 bases between. In DNA form, the CDR3 reads TGTGCCTGGCAGGGGTCGTTTTCGGCCCATCAGCCCCAGCATTTT. This encodes CAWQGSFSAHQPQHF.

The rearrangement joins TRBV7-9 to TRBJ2-3, with D hard to call. Germline V gene lookup returns CDR1 SEHNR and CDR2 FQNEAQ (reference sequence). The CDR3 has 13 amino acids. V gave up 5 bases and J gave up 4 bases, with 10 bases separating them. CDR3 residues: CASSPQAPDTQYF. The CDR3 nucleotides read TGTGCCAGCAGCCCCCAGGCCCCAGATACGCAGTATTTT. Using reference TRBV7-9 and TRBJ2-3 for the parts outside the CDR3, the full variable domain is DTGVSQNPRHKITKRGQNVTFRCDPISEHNRLYWYRQTLGQGPEFLTYFQNEAQLEKSRLLSDRFSAERPKGSFSTLEIQRTEQGDSAMYLCASSPQAPDTQYFGPGTRLTVL.

The rearrangement links TRBV10-3 to TRBJ2-3; TRBD2 matches 7 bases. The CDR3 extends over 15 amino acids. CDR1 is ENHRY, CDR2 SYGVKD, per germline. Trimming at V came to 0 bases and at J to 4 bases, leaving 4 bases not matched to a gene. The CDR3 sequence: CAISESLAGADTQYF. Here the CDR3 DNA reads TGTGCCATCAGTGAGTCGTTGGCGGGGGCAGATACGCAGTATTTT.

In this sample, this clone turned up a few times. This chain connects TRBV2 to TRBJ1-2, with D tentatively TRBD1 (5 bases). Germline CDR1 and CDR2: SNHLY and FYNNEI. The CDR3 is 12 residues long. Between the trimmed V and J ends, which lost 6 bases and 4 bases, there was a span of 9 bases. The DNA of the CDR3 is TGTGCCAGCAGGGGGGTAATCTATGGCTACACCTTC. Encoded protein: CASRGVIYGYTF.

CDR3 in amino acids: CASSPRQGQDRQPQHF. The CDR3 DNA follows: TGTGCCAGCAGTCCGAGACAGGGGCAGGATCGACAGCCCCAGCATTTT. The V call is TRBV28, the J call TRBJ1-5; TRBD1 matches at 8 bases. Germline assignment: CDR1 MDHEN and CDR2 SYDVKM. V was pared by 5 bases and J by 7 bases, with 13 bases of the junction left unmatched. The CDR3 length is 16 residues.

The chain recombines TRBV28 with TRBJ2-7; perhaps TRBD1 as D (6 bases). With 7 bases removed from V and 4 bases from J, the gap between germline ends came to 20 bases. Per germline, CDR1 MDHEN and CDR2 SYDVKM. CDR3 length equals 15 residues. Here the CDR3 reads CASTLPPGQGYEQYF. The DNA of the CDR3 is TGTGCCAGCACCCTCCCCCCGGGACAAGGTTACGAGCAGTACTTC. Full variable domain (outside the CDR3, taken from reference TRBV28 and TRBJ2-7): DVKVTQSSRYLVKRTGEKVFLECVQDMDHENMFWYRQDPGLGLRLIYFSYDVKMKEKGDIPEGYSVSREKKERFSLILESASTNQTSMYLCASTLPPGQGYEQYFGPGTRLTVT.

The rearrangement joins TRBV28 to TRBJ2-5; 13 nucleotides align to TRBD2. The CDR3 runs 16 residues. From germline, CDR1 is MDHEN and CDR2 SYDVKM. V shed 5 bases, J shed 5 bases, and the junction held 8 bases outside the gene matches. The CDR3 DNA follows: TGTGCCAGCAGTACTCTACTAGCGGGGGGGAAGGAGACCCAGTACTTC. Translation: CASSTLLAGGKETQYF.

This clone was observed a few times. The gene calls are TRBV6-5 and TRBJ1-4; perhaps TRBD1 as D (5 bases). Germline loops: CDR1 MNHEY, CDR2 SVGAGI. CDR3 length: 11 residues. V was clipped by 10 bases and J by 4 bases, with 7 bases between them. Here the CDR3 DNA reads TGTGCCACGAGGGGTAATGAAAAACTGTTTTTT. This translates into CATRGNEKLFF.

This clone was recorded only once. The chain combines TRBV6-5 with TRBJ2-7; 7 bases are shared with TRBD1. The length of the CDR3 is 12 residues. V was pared by 6 bases and J by 4 bases, with 3 bases of the junction left unmatched. Germline V gene lookup returns CDR1 MNHEY and CDR2 SVGAGI. This CDR3 is CASSLTGYEQYF. CDR3 in DNA: TGTGCCAGCAGCCTGACAGGGTACGAGCAGTACTTC.

In its sample, this clone was seen a few times. The rearrangement links TRBV2 to TRBJ2-1, with D hard to call. The V end was cut by 6 bases, the J end by 5 bases, with 11 bases between. In germline, CDR1 is SNHLY, CDR2 FYNNEI. CDR3 length equals 13 residues. The CDR3 loop is CASRELIHNEQFF. CDR3 sequence (DNA): TGTGCCAGCAGGGAGTTGATTCACAATGAGCAGTTCTTC.

The rearrangement joins TRBV7-2 to TRBJ2-7; 11 bases align to TRBD2. Germline loops: CDR1 SGHTA, CDR2 FQGNSA. V shed 6 bases, J shed 4 bases, and the junction held 8 bases outside the gene matches. The CDR3 contains 15 residues. This CDR3 is CASRPQLAGEYEQYF. In DNA form, the CDR3 reads TGTGCCAGCAGACCCCAACTAGCGGGAGAATACGAGCAGTACTTC.

The gene calls are TRBV7-6 and TRBJ2-1, with D possibly being TRBD2 (5 bases). The V end lost 5 bases, the J end lost 8 bases, and 19 bases lay between the germline ends. The CDR3 sequence is 15 residues long. In germline, CDR1 is SGHVS, CDR2 FNYEAQ. The CDR3, as DNA: TGTGCCAGCAGCCCGGAGGACTTACTGGGCGATGAGCAGTTCTTC. Translation: CASSPEDLLGDEQFF.

The chain couples TRBV19 to TRBJ2-7; 9 bases are a match to TRBD1. J lost 4 bases, V lost 9 bases, and 10 bases had no gene match. The CDR3 runs to 14 residues. Germline-derived CDR1 and CDR2 are LNHDA and SQIVND (reference sequence). CDR3 coding DNA: TGTGCCAGCCGTAGTACAGGGGGCCGTTACGAGCAGTACTTC. Its translation is CASRSTGGRYEQYF.

V is TRBV19 and J is TRBJ2-5; TRBD2 agrees at 7 bases. Germline CDR1 is LNHDA and CDR2 is SQIVND (reference sequence). The CDR3 totals 16 residues. V dropped 5 bases and J dropped 5; count of bases not matched to a gene: 14. CDR3 loop: CASSSLSPTSRETQYF. In DNA, the CDR3 is TGTGCCAGTAGTTCCCTTTCCCCGACTAGCAGGGAGACCCAGTACTTC.

The chain links TRBV19 to TRBJ2-6, with D uncertain. Germline values: CDR1 LNHDA, CDR2 SQIVND (reference sequence). The CDR3 is 15 amino acids. V lost 3 bases to trimming and J lost 5 bases, with 11 bases between them. DNA for the CDR3: TGTGCCAGTAGTATCCCCGGTACCTGGGCCAACGTCCTGACTTTC. Amino acid sequence: CASSIPGTWANVLTF.

This clone has more than one count but fewer than ten. The rearrangement joins TRBV10-3 to TRBJ1-4, with D hard to call. Germline values: CDR1 ENHRY, CDR2 SYGVKD. The V gene lost 6 bases and the J gene lost 7 bases, with 6 bases spanning the gap. The CDR3 has 11 residues. The CDR3 sequence is CAISPGEKLFF. The CDR3 region has the DNA TGTGCCATCAGCCCAGGTGAAAAACTGTTTTTT.

The chain combines TRBV19 with TRBJ2-1; D is possibly TRBD1 (6 bases). The V end lost 3 bases, the J end lost 5 bases, and 11 bases lay between the germline ends. The germline CDR1 and CDR2 sequences are LNHDA and SQIVND (reference sequence). The CDR3 covers 14 residues. CDR3 residues: CASSMFGQHNEQFF. CDR3 sequence (DNA): TGTGCCAGTAGTATGTTTGGACAGCACAATGAGCAGTTCTTC. Filled out from reference TRBV19 and TRBJ2-1, the complete variable domain reads DGGITQSPKYLFRKEGQNVTLSCEQNLNHDAMYWYRQDPGQGLRLIYYSQIVNDFQKGDIAEGYSVSREKKESFPLTVTSAQKNPTAFYLCASSMFGQHNEQFFGPGTRLTVL.

The J gene is TRBJ2-7, the V gene TRBV7-8, with D possibly being TRBD1 (6 bases). V gave up 5 bases and J gave up 2 bases, with 10 bases separating them. The CDR3 is 13 residues long. The germline V gene has CDR1 SGHVS and CDR2 FQNEAQ. The CDR3 nucleotides are TGTGCCAGCAGCAACAGGGAACCCTACGAGCAGTACTTC. This encodes CASSNREPYEQYF.

The V call is TRBV9, the J call TRBJ1-5, with 9 bases lining up with TRBD1. CDR1 and CDR2 (germline): SGDLS, YYNGEE. The CDR3 extends over 17 amino acids. The J segment lost 1 base and the V segment lost 2 bases, leaving 7 bases of the junction unmatched. For the CDR3, the DNA is TGTGCCAGCAGCGTCCGACAGGGGGTAGTAAGCAATCAGCCCCAGCATTTT. It yields the protein CASSVRQGVVSNQPQHF.

J is TRBJ1-5 and V is TRBV19, with D possibly being TRBD1 (5 bases). V lost 1 base and J lost 4, with 11 bases in between. There are 15 residues in the CDR3. Germline V gene sequence: CDR1 LNHDA, CDR2 SQIVND (reference sequence). CDR3 residues: CASSIGGTGNQPQHF. CDR3 DNA sequence: TGTGCCAGTAGTATAGGCGGGACGGGGAATCAGCCCCAGCATTTT. Variable domain in full (rest from reference TRBV19 and TRBJ1-5): DGGITQSPKYLFRKEGQNVTLSCEQNLNHDAMYWYRQDPGQGLRLIYYSQIVNDFQKGDIAEGYSVSREKKESFPLTVTSAQKNPTAFYLCASSIGGTGNQPQHFGDGTRLSIL.

The J gene is TRBJ2-1, the V gene TRBV19; the D gene is possibly TRBD2 (6 bases). V was clipped by 4 bases and J by 8 bases, with 30 bases between them. This CDR3 contains 19 residues. CDR1 is LNHDA and CDR2 is SQIVND in the germline V gene (reference sequence). CDR3: CASSNMDLMRDSGIDEQFF. The CDR3 nucleotides read TGTGCCAGTAGTAACATGGACTTGATGAGGGACTCAGGAATCGATGAGCAGTTCTTC.

V is TRBV5-6 and J is TRBJ1-4; 9 bases are shared with TRBD1. Germline assignment: CDR1 SGHDT and CDR2 YYEEEE. This CDR3 spans 14 amino acids. V dropped 5 bases and J dropped 8; count of bases not matched to a gene: 7. CDR3 sequence: CASSFSTGGEKLFF. CDR3 nucleotide sequence: TGTGCCAGCAGTTTTTCGACAGGGGGGGAAAAACTGTTTTTT.